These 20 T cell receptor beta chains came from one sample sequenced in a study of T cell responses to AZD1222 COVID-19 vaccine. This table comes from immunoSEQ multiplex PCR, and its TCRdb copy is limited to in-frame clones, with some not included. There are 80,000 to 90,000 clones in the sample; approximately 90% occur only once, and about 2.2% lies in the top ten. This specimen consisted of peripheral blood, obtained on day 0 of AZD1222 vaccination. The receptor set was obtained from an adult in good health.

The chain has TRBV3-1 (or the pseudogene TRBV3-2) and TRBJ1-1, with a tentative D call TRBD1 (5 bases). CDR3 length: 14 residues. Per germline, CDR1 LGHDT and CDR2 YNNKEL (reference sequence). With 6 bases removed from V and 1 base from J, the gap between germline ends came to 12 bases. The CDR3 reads CASRYSDRNTEAFF. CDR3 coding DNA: TGTGCCAGCAGGTATTCCGACAGGAACACTGAAGCTTTCTTT.

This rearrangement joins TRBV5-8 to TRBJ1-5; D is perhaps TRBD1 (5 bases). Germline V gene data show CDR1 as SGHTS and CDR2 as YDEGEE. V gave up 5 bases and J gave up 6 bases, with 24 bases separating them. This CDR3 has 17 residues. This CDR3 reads CASSPGTGFEGSQPQHF. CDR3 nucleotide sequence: TGTGCCAGCAGTCCGGGGACGGGCTTCGAGGGTTCTCAGCCCCAGCATTTT.

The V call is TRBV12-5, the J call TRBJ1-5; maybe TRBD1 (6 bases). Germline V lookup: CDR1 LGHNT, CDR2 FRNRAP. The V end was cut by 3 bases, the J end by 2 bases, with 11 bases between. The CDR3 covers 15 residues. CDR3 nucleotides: TGTGCTAGTGGTTTCTCGGGGGGCGGCAATCAGCCCCAGCATTTT. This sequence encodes CASGFSGGGNQPQHF.

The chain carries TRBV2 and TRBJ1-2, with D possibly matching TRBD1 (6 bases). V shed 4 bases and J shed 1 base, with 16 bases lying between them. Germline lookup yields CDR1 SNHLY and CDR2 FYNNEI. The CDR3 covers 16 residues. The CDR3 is CASSGSLGANNYGYTF. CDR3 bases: TGTGCCAGCAGTGGATCGCTGGGGGCGAATAACTATGGCTACACCTTC.

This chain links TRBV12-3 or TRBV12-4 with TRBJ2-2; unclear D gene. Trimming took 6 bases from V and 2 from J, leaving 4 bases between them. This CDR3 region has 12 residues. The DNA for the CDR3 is TGTGCCAGCAGCACCAACACCGGGGAGCTGTTTTTT. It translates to CASSTNTGELFF.

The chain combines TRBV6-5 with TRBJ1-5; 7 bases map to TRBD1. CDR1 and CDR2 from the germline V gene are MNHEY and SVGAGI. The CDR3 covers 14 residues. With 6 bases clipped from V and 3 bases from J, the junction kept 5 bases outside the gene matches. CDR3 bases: TGTGCCAGCAGAACAGGGGCGAACAATCAGCCCCAGCATTTT. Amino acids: CASRTGANNQPQHF.

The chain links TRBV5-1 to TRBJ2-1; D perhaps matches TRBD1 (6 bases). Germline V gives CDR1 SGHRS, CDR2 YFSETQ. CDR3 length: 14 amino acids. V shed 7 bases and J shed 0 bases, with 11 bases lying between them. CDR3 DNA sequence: TGCGCCAGCGACCGGGACAACTCCTACAATGAGCAGTTCTTC. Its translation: CASDRDNSYNEQFF.

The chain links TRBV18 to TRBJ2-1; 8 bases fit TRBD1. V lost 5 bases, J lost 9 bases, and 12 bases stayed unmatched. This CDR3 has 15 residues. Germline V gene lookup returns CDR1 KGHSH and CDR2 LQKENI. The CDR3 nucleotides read TGTGCCAGCTCAAATATGGCAGGGGGCCGGGGTGAGCAGTTCTTC. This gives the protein CASSNMAGGRGEQFF.

The CDR3 sequence: CASSRGSGGRSETQYF. The CDR3, as DNA: TGTGCCAGCAGCCGGGGTAGCGGGGGGAGGTCGGAGACCCAGTACTTC. The gene calls are TRBV7-9 and TRBJ2-5, with 10 positions matching TRBD2. CDR3 size: 16 residues. V shed 5 bases and J 5 bases; nucleotides not matched to a gene: 11. Germline-derived CDR1 and CDR2 are SEHNR and FQNEAQ (reference sequence).

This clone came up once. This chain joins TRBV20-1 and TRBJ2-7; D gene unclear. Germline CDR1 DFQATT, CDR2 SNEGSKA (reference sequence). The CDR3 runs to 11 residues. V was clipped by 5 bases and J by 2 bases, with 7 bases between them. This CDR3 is CSADGTYEQYF. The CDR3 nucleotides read TGCAGTGCTGATGGGACCTACGAGCAGTACTTC.

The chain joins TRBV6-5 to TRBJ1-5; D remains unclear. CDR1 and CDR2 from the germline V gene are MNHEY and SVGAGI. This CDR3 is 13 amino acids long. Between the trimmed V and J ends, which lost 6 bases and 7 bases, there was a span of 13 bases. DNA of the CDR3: TGTGCCAGCAGGGGCGTCGGGCTGCAGCCCCAGCATTTT. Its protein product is CASRGVGLQPQHF.

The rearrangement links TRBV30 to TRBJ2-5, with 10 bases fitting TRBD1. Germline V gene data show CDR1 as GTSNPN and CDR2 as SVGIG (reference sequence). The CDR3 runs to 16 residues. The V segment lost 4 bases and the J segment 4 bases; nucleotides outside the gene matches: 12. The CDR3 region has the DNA TGTGCCTGGAATACTTTTCCGGGACAGGGGAGAGAGACCCAGTACTTC. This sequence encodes CAWNTFPGQGRETQYF.

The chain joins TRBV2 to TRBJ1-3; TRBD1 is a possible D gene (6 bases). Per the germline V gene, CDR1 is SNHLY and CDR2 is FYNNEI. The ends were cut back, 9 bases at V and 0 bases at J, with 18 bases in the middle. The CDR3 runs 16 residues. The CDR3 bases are TGTGCCAGGACCAACGGGGGCGGCTCCTCTGGAAACACCATATATTTT. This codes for CARTNGGGSSGNTIYF.

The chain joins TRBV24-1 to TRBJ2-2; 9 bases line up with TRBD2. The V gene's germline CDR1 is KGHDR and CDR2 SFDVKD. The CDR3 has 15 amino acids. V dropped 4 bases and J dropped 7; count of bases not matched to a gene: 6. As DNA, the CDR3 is TGTGCCACCAGTGAAACCGGGACTAGCAGCGGGGAGCTGTTTTTT. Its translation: CATSETGTSSGELFF.

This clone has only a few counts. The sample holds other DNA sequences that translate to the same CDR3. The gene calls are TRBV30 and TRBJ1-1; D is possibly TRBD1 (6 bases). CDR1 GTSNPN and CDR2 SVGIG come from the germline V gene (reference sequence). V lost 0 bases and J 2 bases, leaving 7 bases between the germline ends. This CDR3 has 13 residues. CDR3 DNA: TGTGCCTGGAGTGTACAGGGAAACACTGAAGCTTTCTTT. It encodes CAWSVQGNTEAFF.

CDR3 in DNA: TGTGCCAGCAGCCATTACGCCTTGACTAGCGGGAACACCGGGGAGCTGTTTTTT. It is translated as CASSHYALTSGNTGELFF. The genes are TRBV3-1 (or the pseudogene TRBV3-2) and TRBJ2-2, with 9 bases lining up with TRBD2. Germline lookup yields CDR1 LGHDT and CDR2 YNNKEL (reference sequence). This CDR3 spans 18 amino acids. V lost 3 bases, J lost 1 base, and 9 bases stayed unmatched.

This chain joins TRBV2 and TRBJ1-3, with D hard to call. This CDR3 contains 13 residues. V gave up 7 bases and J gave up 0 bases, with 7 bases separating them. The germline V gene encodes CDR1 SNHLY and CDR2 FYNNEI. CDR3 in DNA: TGTGCCAGCAATTCGAACTCTGGAAACACCATATATTTT. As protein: CASNSNSGNTIYF.

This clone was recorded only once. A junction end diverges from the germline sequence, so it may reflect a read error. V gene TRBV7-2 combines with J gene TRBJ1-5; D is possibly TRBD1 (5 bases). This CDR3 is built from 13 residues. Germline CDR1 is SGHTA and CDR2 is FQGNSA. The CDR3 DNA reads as TGTGCCAGCAGCTTGCAGGGCAAACAGCCCCAGCATTTT. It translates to CASSLQGKQPQHF.

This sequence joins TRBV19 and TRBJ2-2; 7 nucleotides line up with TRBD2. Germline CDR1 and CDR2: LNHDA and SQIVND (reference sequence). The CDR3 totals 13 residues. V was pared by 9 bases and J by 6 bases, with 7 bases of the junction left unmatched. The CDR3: CASRDYSAGELFF. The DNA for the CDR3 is TGTGCCAGCCGGGACTATTCGGCCGGGGAGCTGTTTTTT.

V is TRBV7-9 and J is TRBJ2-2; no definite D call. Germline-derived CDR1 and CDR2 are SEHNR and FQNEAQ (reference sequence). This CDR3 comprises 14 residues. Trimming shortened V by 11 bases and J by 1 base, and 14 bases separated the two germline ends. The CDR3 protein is CAPRRLGNTGELFF. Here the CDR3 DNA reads TGTGCCCCCCGGCGGCTTGGGAACACCGGGGAGCTGTTTTTT.